The clone carrying this T cell receptor beta chain has only a few counts. The data belong to a study of blood T cell repertoires in COVID-19. Study as a whole: Samples came from the United States, Italy and Spain, spanning acute and convalescent COVID-19. In each case, the material was cDNA or gDNA derived from T cells, B-cell-depleted T cells, or PBMCs.

Germline V gene lookup returns CDR1 MDHEN and CDR2 SYDVKM. Trimming removed 5 bases from V and 2 bases from J; junction bases left unmatched: 1. The CDR3 contains 14 residues. Original processing methods: Reference gene primer amplification in the assay estimated nucleated cell counts. Clones were read by immunoSEQ multiplex PCR, and TCRdb kept only the in-frame ones, dropping some. Clone size and the V and J calls come from that table; the DNA yielded D and trimming. The table has approximately 150,000 clones, 87% seen once. The sequenced sample consisted of peripheral blood. V gene TRBV28 combines with J gene TRBJ1-1; 11 bases line up with TRBD1. The TCR originated in a woman aged 45 to 65 with active or convalescent COVID-19. The CDR3 nucleotides are TGTGCCAGCAGTGGGACAGGGGGTAACACTGAAGCTTTCTTT. Its protein product is CASSGTGGNTEAFF.